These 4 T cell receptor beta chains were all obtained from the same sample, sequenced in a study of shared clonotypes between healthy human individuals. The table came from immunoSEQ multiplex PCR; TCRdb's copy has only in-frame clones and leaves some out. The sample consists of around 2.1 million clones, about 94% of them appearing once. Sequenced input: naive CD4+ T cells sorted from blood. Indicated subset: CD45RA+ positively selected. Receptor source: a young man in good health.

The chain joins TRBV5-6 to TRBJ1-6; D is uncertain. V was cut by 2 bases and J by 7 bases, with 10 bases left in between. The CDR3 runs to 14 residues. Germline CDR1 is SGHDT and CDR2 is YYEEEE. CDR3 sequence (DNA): TGTGCCAGCAGCTTTAACAGCCGAAATTCACCCCTCCACTTT. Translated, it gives CASSFNSRNSPLHF.

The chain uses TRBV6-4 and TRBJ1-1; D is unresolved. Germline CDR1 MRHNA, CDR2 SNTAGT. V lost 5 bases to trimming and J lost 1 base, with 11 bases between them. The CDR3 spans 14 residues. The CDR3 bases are TGTGCCAGCAGTCTAACCGGGAAGAACACTGAAGCTTTCTTT. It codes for CASSLTGKNTEAFF.

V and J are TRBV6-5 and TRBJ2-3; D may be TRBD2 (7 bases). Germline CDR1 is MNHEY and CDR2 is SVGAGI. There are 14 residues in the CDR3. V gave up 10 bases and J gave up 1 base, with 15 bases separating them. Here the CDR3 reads CATGPGGRTDTQYF. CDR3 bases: TGTGCCACGGGACCGGGGGGCCGCACAGATACGCAGTATTTT.

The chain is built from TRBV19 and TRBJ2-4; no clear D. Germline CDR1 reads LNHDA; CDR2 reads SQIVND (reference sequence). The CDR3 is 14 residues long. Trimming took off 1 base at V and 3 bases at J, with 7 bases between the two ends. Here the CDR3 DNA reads TGTGCCAGTAGTATAGTTGCAGACAAAAACATTCAGTACTTC. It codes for CASSIVADKNIQYF.